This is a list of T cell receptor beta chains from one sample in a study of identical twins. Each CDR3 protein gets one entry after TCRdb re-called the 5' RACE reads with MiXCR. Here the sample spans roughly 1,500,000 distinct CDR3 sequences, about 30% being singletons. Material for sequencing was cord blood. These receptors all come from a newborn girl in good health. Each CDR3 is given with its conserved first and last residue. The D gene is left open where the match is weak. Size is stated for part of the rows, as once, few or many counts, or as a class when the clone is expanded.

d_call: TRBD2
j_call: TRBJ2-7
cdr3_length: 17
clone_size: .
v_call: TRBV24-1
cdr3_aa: CATSDSGTSGRSYEQYF
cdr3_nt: TGTGCCACCAGTGATTCCGGGACTAGCGGGCGGTCCTACGAGCAGTACTTC

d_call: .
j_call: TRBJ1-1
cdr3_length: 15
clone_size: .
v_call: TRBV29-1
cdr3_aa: CSVDRRPSVNTEAFF
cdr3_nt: TGCAGCGTTGACCGTCGACCGTCAGTGAACACTGAAGCTTTCTTT

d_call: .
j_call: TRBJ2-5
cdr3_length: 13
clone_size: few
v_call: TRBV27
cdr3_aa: CASSSQGLGAQYF
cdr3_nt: TGTGCCAGCAGCTCACAGGGACTCGGGGCCCAGTACTTC

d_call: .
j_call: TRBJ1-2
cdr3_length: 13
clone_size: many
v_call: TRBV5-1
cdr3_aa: CASSESAGYGYTF
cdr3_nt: TGCGCCAGCAGCGAGTCGGCAGGCTATGGCTACACCTTC

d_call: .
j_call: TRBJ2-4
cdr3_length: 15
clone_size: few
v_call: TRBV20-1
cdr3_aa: CSVAGQRVAKNIQYF
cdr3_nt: TGCAGTGTCGCGGGACAGCGGGTAGCCAAAAACATTCAGTACTTC

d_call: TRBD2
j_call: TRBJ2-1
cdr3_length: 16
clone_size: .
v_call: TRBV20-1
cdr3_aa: CSARIAGGRSYNEQFF
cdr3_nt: TGCAGTGCTAGAATTGCGGGGGGGCGGTCCTACAATGAGCAGTTCTTC

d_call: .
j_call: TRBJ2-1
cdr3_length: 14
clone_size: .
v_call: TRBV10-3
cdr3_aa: CAISGRSSYNEQFF
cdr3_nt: TGTGCCATCAGTGGGCGGAGCTCCTACAATGAGCAGTTCTTC

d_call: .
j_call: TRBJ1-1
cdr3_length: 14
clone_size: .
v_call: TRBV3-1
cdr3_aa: CASSQAGGKRKAFF
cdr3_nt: TGTGCCAGCAGCCAAGCGGGAGGGAAGAGGAAAGCTTTCTTT

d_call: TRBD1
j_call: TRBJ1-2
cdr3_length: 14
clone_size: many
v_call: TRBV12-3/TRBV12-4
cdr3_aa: CASSSRDRGSGYTF
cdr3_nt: TGCGCCAGCAGCTCCCGGGACAGGGGGTCCGGCTACACCTTC

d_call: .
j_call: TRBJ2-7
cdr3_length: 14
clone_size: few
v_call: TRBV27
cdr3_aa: CASRYRQDKGEQYF
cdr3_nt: TGTGCCAGCAGATATAGACAGGATAAAGGCGAGCAGTACTTC

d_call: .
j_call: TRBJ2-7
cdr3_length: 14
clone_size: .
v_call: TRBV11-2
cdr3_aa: CASSPVRGANEQYF
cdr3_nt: TGTGCCAGCAGCCCCGTTAGGGGGGCCAACGAGCAGTACTTC

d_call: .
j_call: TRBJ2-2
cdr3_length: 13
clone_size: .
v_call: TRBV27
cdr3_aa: CASSQKTTGELFF
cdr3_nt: TGTGCCAGCAGTCAAAAGACAACCGGGGAGCTGTTTTTT

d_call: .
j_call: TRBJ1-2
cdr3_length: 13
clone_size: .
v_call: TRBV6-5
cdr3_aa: CASSYRTADGYTF
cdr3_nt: TGTGCCAGCAGTTATCGGACAGCGGATGGCTACACCTTC

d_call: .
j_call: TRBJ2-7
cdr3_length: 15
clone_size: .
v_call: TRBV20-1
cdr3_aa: CSARESDSTFYEQYF
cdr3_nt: TGCAGTGCTAGGGAGTCGGACAGTACCTTCTACGAGCAGTACTTC

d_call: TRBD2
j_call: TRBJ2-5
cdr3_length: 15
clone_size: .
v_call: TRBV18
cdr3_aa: CASSPPVAGGTEQYF
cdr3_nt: TGTGCCAGCTCACCGCCTGTAGCGGGAGGAACTGAGCAGTACTTC

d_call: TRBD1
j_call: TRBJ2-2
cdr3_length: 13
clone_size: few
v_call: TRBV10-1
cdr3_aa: CASSTGDTGELFF
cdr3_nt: TGCGCCAGCAGTACAGGGGACACCGGGGAGCTGTTTTTT

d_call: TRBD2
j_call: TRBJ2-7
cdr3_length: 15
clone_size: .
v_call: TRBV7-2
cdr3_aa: CASSLVASGEHEQYF
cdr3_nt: TGTGCCAGCAGCTTAGTGGCTAGCGGGGAACACGAGCAGTACTTC

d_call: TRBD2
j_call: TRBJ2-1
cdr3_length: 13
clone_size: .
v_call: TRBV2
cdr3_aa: CASSFTSVDEQFF
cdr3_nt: TGTGCCAGCAGTTTCACTAGCGTCGATGAGCAGTTCTTC

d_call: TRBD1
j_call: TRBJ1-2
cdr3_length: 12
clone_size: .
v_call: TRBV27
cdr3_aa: CASRDRGYGHTF
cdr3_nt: TGTGCCAGCAGGGACAGGGGTTATGGCCACACCTTC

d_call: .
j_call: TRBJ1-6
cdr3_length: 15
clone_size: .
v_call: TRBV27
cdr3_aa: CASTMIRSYNSPLHF
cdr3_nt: TGTGCCAGCACTATGATCCGCTCCTATAATTCACCCCTCCACTTT

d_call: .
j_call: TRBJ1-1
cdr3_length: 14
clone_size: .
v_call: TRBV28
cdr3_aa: CASSYRFPGTEAFF
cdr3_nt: TGTGCCAGCAGTTATCGGTTTCCCGGGACTGAAGCTTTCTTT

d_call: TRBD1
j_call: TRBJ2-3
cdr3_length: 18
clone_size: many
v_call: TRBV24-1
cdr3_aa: CATEPGQGAVSSTDTQYF
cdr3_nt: TGTGCCACCGAACCGGGACAGGGGGCTGTGTCTAGCACAGATACGCAGTATTTT

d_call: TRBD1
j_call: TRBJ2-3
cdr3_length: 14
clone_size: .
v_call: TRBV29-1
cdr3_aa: CSGLRDRGPDTQYF
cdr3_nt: TGCAGCGGACTCCGGGACAGGGGCCCAGATACGCAGTATTTT

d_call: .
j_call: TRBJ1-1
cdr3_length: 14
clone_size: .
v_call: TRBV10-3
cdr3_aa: CAIKQPGQNTEAFF
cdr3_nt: TGTGCCATCAAACAGCCGGGACAGAACACTGAAGCTTTCTTT

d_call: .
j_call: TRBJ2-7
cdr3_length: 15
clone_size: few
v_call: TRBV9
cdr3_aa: CASSVGIAYSYEQYF
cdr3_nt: TGTGCCAGCAGCGTAGGTATAGCGTACTCCTACGAGCAGTACTTC

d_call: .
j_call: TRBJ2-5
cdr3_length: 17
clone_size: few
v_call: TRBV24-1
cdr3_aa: CATNLRGGQPPQETQYF
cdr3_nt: TGTGCCACCAACTTAAGGGGGGGACAGCCTCCGCAAGAGACCCAGTACTTC